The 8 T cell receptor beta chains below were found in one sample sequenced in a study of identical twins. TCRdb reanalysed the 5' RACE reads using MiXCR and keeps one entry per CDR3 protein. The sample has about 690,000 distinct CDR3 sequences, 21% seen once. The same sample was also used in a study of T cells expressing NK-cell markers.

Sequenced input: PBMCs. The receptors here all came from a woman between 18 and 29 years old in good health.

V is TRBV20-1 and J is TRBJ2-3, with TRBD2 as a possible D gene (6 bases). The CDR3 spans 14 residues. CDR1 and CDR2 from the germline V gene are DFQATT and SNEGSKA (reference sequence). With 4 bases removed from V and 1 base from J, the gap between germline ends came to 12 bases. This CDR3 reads CSAIGLSGTDTQYF. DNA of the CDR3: TGCAGTGCTATAGGACTAAGCGGCACAGATACGCAGTATTTT.

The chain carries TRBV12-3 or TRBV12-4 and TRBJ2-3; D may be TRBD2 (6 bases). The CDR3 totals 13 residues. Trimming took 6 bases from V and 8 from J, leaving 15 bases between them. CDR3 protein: CASSPGGVGTQYF. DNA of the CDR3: TGTGCCAGCAGCCCGGGCGGGGTGGGTACGCAGTATTTT.

CDR3 residues: CASSDSSGGGETQYF. The CDR3 DNA sequence: TGTGCCAGCAGCGACTCTAGCGGGGGGGGAGAGACCCAGTACTTC. V and J are TRBV12-3 or TRBV12-4 and TRBJ2-5; 12 nucleotides line up with TRBD2. CDR3 length equals 15 residues. With V trimmed by 6 bases and J by 4 bases, 6 bases remained unmatched.

CDR3 sequence (DNA): TGTGCCAGTAAGGTAGTCCTTCCGGGACTGGGTCGGCAGGAGCAGTTCTTC. It codes for CASKVVLPGLGRQEQFF. The chain recombines TRBV19 with TRBJ2-1, with TRBD2 as a possible D gene (6 bases). CDR1 LNHDA and CDR2 SQIVND come from the germline V gene (reference sequence). The V and J ends lost 7 bases and 10 bases respectively, with 29 bases between them. The length of the CDR3 is 17 residues. The full variable domain, its missing parts supplied by reference TRBV19 and TRBJ2-1, is DGGITQSPKYLFRKEGQNVTLSCEQNLNHDAMYWYRQDPGQGLRLIYYSQIVNDFQKGDIAEGYSVSREKKESFPLTVTSAQKNPTAFYLCASKVVLPGLGRQEQFFGPGTRLTVL.

Here the CDR3 DNA reads TGTGCCAGCAGCGGTACTAGCGGGGGGGCCGGGGAGCAGTTCTTC. The encoded protein is CASSGTSGGAGEQFF. The V call is TRBV7-3, the J call TRBJ2-1; 13 nucleotides match TRBD2. The CDR3 extends over 15 amino acids. Trimming removed 5 bases from V and 10 bases from J; junction bases left unmatched: 8. Germline CDR1 and CDR2: SGHTA and FQGTGA. The full variable domain, its missing parts supplied by reference TRBV7-3 and TRBJ2-1, is GAGVSQTPSNKVTEKGKYVELRCDPISGHTALYWYRQSLGQGPEFLIYFQGTGAADDSGLPNDRFFAVRPEGSVSTLKIQRTERGDSAVYLCASSGTSGGAGEQFFGPGTRLTVL.

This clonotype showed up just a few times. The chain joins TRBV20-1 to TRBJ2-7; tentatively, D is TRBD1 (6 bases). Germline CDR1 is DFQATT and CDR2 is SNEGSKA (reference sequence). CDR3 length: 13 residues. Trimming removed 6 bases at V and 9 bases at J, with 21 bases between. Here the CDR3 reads CSASKGHRFGQYF. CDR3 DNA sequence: TGCAGTGCCTCAAAGGGACACCGCTTCGGGCAGTACTTC.

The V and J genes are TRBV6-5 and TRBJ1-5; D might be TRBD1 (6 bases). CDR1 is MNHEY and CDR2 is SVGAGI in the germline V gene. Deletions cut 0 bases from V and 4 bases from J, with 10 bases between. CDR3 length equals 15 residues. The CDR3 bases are TGTGCCAGCAGTTACTCTCAACAGGGTAATCAGCCCCAGCATTTT. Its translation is CASSYSQQGNQPQHF.

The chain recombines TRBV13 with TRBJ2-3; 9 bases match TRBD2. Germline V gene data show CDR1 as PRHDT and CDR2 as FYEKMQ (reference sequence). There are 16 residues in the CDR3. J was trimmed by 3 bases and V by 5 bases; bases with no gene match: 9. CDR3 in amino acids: CASSPPRGGLTDTQYF. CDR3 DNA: TGTGCCAGCAGCCCTCCGCGGGGGGGCTTGACAGATACGCAGTATTTT.